This T cell receptor beta chain was recovered during a study of Ad26.COV2.S vaccination and SARS-CoV-2 variants. Study-level information: The donor was enrolled in the Ad26.COV2.S arm of the COV1001 trial. Study outcomes and limitations: TCR breadth and depth estimates may have understated total T cell responses.

The germline V and J ends were trimmed by 3 bases and 0 bases, with 8 bases remaining between them. The CDR3 spans 14 residues. Germline CDR1 KGHSH, CDR2 LQKENI. This clone showed up just a few times. The antigen remains undetermined. At the DNA level, this CDR3 is encoded by other sequences in the same sample as well. Using immunoSEQ multiplex PCR, the repertoire was profiled, and TCRdb retains in-frame clones only, with some absent. The sample carries about 680,000 clones, around 89% recorded once. Treatment specified: 19 received Ad26.COV2.S at low or high dose, single or two shots; 5 received placebo; per-sample allocation not given. Each sample was drawn 63 days after the first injection (of vaccine or placebo). Vaccine was an Ad26 vector expressing Wuhan-strain SARS-CoV-2 spike.

The genes are TRBV18 and TRBJ1-1, with D possibly being TRBD1 (5 bases). The sequences come from peripheral blood, collected in a trial of Ad26.COV2.S vaccine versus placebo. The receptor's source is a person between 18 and 65 years old who received the Ad26.COV2.S COVID-19 vaccine or a placebo. This CDR3 is CASSPTGLNTEAFF. The CDR3 DNA sequence: TGTGCCAGCTCACCCACAGGACTGAACACTGAAGCTTTCTTT.